The TCR beta chain under discussion was sequenced for a study of shared clonotypes between healthy human individuals. Study summary: The cohort had two women and a few men, ages 18 to 49. Overall study results and limits: What naive subsets generally showed was a larger estimated richness than memory subsets showed.

As regards this clone: Its specificity is unknown.

CD45RO-negative, CCR7-selected cells formed the naive CD8 fraction, which excluded terminally differentiated effector memory CD45RA+ cells. The germline V gene encodes CDR1 SGDLS and CDR2 YYNGEE. The CDR3 has 15 amino acids. Trimming at V came to 2 bases and at J to 8 bases, leaving 6 bases not matched to a gene. The data were produced by immunoSEQ multiplex PCR, yet TCRdb's version contains in-frame clones alone and is incomplete. The data hold some 2 million clones, with about 95% observed a single time. The sample comprised naive CD8+ T cells sorted from blood. The source is a man aged 18 to 30 in good health. V is TRBV9 and J is TRBJ2-2; 10 nucleotides agree with TRBD1. The CDR3 sequence: CASSVPGTGVGELFF. The CDR3, as DNA: TGTGCCAGCAGCGTCCCCGGGACAGGGGTTGGGGAGCTGTTTTTT.